This is a list of T cell receptor beta chains from one sample in a study of blood T cell repertoires in COVID-19. Profiled with immunoSEQ multiplex PCR; TCRdb holds only in-frame clones, not every one. The sample yields a few hundred thousand clones, about 89% seen once. Sequenced input: PBMCs or T cells enriched from blood (not recorded which). Every receptor here comes from a woman between 40 and 55 years old who had recovered from COVID-19. Both conserved end residues are part of each CDR3. Each record gives: J gene, D gene, V gene, clone size, CDR3 protein, CDR3 DNA. D genes are given only for firm matches. For some rows the clone size is stated as once, few or many, or as a class when expanded; others skip it.

>TRBJ1-2|NA|TRBV3-1/TRBV3-2|NA
CASSLPDYGYTF
TGTGCCAGCAGCCTTCCGGACTATGGCTACACCTTC
>TRBJ1-1|TRBD1|TRBV3-1/TRBV3-2|NA
CASSQWMTGYTEAFF
TGTGCCAGCAGCCAATGGATGACAGGGTACACTGAAGCTTTCTTT
>TRBJ1-1|NA|TRBV24-1|NA
CATSDFGGDEAFF
TGTGCCACCAGTGATTTCGGGGGTGATGAAGCTTTCTTT
>TRBJ1-6|NA|TRBV28|NA
CASSPPRGTQPDPLHF
TGTGCCAGCAGTCCGCCCCGAGGGACACAACCGGATCCCCTCCACTTT
>TRBJ2-1|NA|TRBV13|few
CASSLASYNEQFF
TGTGCCAGCAGCTTGGCCAGCTACAATGAGCAGTTCTTC
>TRBJ2-2|TRBD2|TRBV4-3|NA
CASSLQRGGRTGELFF
TGCGCCAGCAGCCTTCAGCGGGGGGGCCGGACCGGGGAGCTGTTTTTT
>TRBJ1-1|NA|TRBV6-2/TRBV6-3|once
CASSYSTDLNTEAFF
TGTGCCAGCAGTTACTCGACAGACCTGAACACTGAAGCTTTCTTT
>TRBJ1-4|NA|TRBV4-3|once
CASSQGQGIEKLFF
TGCGCCAGCAGCCAAGGGCAGGGGATCGAAAAACTGTTTTTT
>TRBJ1-2|NA|TRBV7-9|few
CASSLDFYGYTF
TGTGCCAGCAGCTTAGACTTCTATGGCTACACCTTC
>TRBJ1-5|NA|TRBV5-6|NA
CASSFQGPHQPQHF
TGTGCCAGCAGCTTCCAGGGTCCTCATCAGCCCCAGCATTTT